This T cell receptor (beta chain) stems from a study of tissue T cells after allogeneic stem cell transplantation (dated by TCRdb to 2022 to 2024). Background for the entire study: Using research autopsies of patients with and without GVHD, plus mouse models of GVHD, the study profiled TCR beta repertoires across many tissues. The human arm was a prospective observational study without blinding or randomization. What the research found in general, with its limitations: Which tissue TCRs were alloreactive or antigen-specific was not determined in the study, and some clones might have been persisting host cells. Within patients, how anatomically similar the tissues were was a key factor in shaping TCR repertoire composition, regardless of disease or transplant status. Not many T cell clones showed up in more than one patient, yet clustering based on motifs uncovered repertoire signatures that were shared across patients in a tissue-specific way. The patient cohort was small and varied clinically, and sampling depth was recognized as a limitation. In both patients and mice, T cells from blood and spleen covered only a limited part of the TCR repertoire found in tissues.

This clone has only a few counts. Its antigen remains undetermined. Gene names and germline sequences refer to the mouse in this case. The library came from the immunoSEQ multiplex PCR assay. TCRbeta CDR3 sequencing was done by Adaptive Biotechnologies at survey depth, reporting CDR3 sequences, V/J genes, productive frequency and template counts. TCR beta CDR3 regions were amplified from genomic DNA instead of RNA. The paper's processing steps were these. Jensen-Shannon divergence was used to quantify pairwise repertoire overlap between tissues, with a value of 1 meaning complete divergence and a value of 0 meaning identical repertoires. Based on pairwise JSD values, tissues were grouped by single-linkage agglomerative hierarchical clustering, and the results were shown as dendrograms. All patient samples were analyzed with GLIPH2 using simulation_depth 1000, kmer_min_depth 3 and cdr3_length_cutoff 8, and only groups containing more than two unique CDR3s were kept. A standardized tissue-overlap score was calculated by extrapolating Jaccard GLIPH-group overlap across patients to a standard repertoire size of 1000 clones. To look at how diversity was associated with clinical or experimental variables, linear mixed-effect models were used, with tissue treated as a fixed effect and individual treated as a random effect. TCRdb provides this immuneACCESS table in a form limited to in-frame rearrangements. Some clones are lacking; in checked studies, under half of them reflect an unresolved V gene, and why the rest are absent is not known. V, J and clone size were drawn from that table, and D and trimming were deduced from the DNA. Present in this sample are over 45,000 clones, around 70% of which were seen just once. The ten largest clones represent about 0.55% of the sample.

The specimen was sorted cells pooled from one or two spleens. This sequence originates from a pool of C57BL/6 mice in good health.

The CDR3 is CASSLTGGYEQYF. The sequenced part of the CDR3 DNA is TGTGCCAGCTCTCTGACAGGGGGCTATGAACAGTAC. The rearrangement joined TRBV12-1 to TRBJ2-7, and TRBD1 aligns with 9 junction nucleotides. The read comes to an end 1 residue before the CDR3 does, leaving the germline J gene to fill in the end. The germline V gene specifies SGHSN as CDR1 and HYEKVE as CDR2. The CDR3 measures 13 amino acids from cysteine to phenylalanine. The DNA shown is the part of the CDR3 that was read: 36 bases, in frame from base 1. The junction shows trimming of 1 base on V and 3 bases on J, and the gene matches do not reach 0 bases of it.